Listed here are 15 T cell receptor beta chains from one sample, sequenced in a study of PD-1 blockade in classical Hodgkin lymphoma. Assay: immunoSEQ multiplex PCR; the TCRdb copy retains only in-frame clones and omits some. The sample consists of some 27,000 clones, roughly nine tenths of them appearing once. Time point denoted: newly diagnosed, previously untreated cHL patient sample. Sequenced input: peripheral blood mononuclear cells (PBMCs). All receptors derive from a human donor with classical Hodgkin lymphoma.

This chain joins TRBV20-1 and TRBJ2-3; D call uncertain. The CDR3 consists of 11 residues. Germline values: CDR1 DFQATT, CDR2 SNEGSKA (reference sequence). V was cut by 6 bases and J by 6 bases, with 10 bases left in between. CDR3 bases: TGCAGTGCAGGCCGAGCGGATACGCAGTATTTT. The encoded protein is CSAGRADTQYF.

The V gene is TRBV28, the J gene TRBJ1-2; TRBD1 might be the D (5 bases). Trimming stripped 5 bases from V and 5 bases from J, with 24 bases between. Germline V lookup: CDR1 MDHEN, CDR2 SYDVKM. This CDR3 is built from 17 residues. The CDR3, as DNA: TGTGCCAGCAGTACTACTCCGGGGACCGGGCCCCTATATGGCTACACCTTC. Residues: CASSTTPGTGPLYGYTF.

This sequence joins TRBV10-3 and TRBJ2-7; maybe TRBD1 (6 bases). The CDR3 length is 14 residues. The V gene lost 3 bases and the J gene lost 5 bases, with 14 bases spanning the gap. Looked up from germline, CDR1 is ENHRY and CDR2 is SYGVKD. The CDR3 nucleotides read TGTGCCATCAGTGACTCGACAGGAACCCACGAGCAGTACTTC. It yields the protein CAISDSTGTHEQYF.

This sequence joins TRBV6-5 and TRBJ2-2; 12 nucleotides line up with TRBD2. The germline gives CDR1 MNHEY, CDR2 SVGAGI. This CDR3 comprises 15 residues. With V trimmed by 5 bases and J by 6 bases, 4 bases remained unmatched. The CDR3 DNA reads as TGTGCCAGCAGTAGACTAGCGGGAGTCCCCGGGGAGCTGTTTTTT. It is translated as CASSRLAGVPGELFF.

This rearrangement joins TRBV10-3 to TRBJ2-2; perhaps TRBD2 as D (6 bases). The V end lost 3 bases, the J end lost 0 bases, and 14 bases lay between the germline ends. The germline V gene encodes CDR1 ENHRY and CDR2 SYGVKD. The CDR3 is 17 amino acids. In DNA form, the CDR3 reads TGTGCCATCAGTGATCGAGCAGGAGGGCCGAACACCGGGGAGCTGTTTTTT. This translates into CAISDRAGGPNTGELFF.

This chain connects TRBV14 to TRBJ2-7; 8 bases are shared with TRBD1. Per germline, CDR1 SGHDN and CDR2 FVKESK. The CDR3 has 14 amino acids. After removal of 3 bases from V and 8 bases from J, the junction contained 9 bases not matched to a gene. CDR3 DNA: TGTGCCAGCAGCCAGACAGGGGTCTACGATAAGCAGTACTTC. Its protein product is CASSQTGVYDKQYF.

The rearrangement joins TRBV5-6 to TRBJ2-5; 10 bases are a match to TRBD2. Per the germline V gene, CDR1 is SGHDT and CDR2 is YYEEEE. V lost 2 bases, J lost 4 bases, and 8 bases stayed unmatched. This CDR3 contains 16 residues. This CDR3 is CASSLGLAVGGETQYF. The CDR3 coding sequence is TGTGCCAGCAGCTTAGGACTAGCGGTCGGGGGAGAGACCCAGTACTTC.

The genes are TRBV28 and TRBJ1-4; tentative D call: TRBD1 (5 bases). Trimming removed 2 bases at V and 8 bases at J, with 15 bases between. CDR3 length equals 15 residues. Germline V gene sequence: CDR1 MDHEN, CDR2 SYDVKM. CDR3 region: CASSLQGASREKLFF. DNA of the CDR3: TGTGCCAGCAGTTTACAGGGCGCCTCACGAGAAAAACTGTTTTTT. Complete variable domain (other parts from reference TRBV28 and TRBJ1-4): DVKVTQSSRYLVKRTGEKVFLECVQDMDHENMFWYRQDPGLGLRLIYFSYDVKMKEKGDIPEGYSVSREKKERFSLILESASTNQTSMYLCASSLQGASREKLFFGSGTQLSVL.

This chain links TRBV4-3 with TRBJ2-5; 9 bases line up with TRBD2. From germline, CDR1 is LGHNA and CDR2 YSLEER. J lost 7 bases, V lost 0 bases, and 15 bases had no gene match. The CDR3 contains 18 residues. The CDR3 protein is CASSQEVVSGSLGWTQYF. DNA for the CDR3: TGCGCCAGCAGCCAAGAAGTCGTTAGCGGGAGCCTAGGGTGGACCCAGTACTTC.

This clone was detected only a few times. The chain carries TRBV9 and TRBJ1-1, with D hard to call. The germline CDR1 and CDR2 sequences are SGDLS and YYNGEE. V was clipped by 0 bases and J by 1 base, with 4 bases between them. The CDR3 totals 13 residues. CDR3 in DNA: TGTGCCAGCAGCGTAGGGAGGAACACTGAAGCTTTCTTT. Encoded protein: CASSVGRNTEAFF.

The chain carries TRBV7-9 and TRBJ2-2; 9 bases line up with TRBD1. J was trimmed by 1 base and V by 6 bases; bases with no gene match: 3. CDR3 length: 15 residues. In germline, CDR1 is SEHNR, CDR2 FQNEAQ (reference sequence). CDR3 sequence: CASRSGQGNTGELFF. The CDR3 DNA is TGTGCCAGCAGGTCGGGACAGGGGAACACCGGGGAGCTGTTTTTT. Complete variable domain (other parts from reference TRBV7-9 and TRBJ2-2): DTGVSQNPRHKITKRGQNVTFRCDPISEHNRLYWYRQTLGQGPEFLTYFQNEAQLEKSRLLSDRFSAERPKGSFSTLEIQRTEQGDSAMYLCASRSGQGNTGELFFGEGSRLTVL.

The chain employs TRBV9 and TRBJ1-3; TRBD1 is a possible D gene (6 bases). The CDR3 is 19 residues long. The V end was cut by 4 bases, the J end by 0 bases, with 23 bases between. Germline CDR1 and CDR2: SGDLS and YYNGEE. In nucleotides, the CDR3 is TGTGCCAGCAGCTATTGGTACAGACAGGCTCAAATCTCTGGAAACACCATATATTTT. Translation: CASSYWYRQAQISGNTIYF.

CDR3 loop: CASSLTRTGGTEAFF. Here the CDR3 DNA reads TGTGCCAGCAGCCTCACCCGGACAGGTGGAACTGAAGCTTTCTTT. This chain connects TRBV7-2 to TRBJ1-1; the match to TRBD1 covers 7 bases. Germline CDR1 SGHTA, CDR2 FQGNSA. V was pared by 5 bases and J by 5 bases, with 11 bases of the junction left unmatched. The CDR3 totals 15 residues.

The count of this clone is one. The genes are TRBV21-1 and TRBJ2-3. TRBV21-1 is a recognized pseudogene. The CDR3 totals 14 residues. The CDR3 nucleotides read TGTGCCAGCAGCAAAGGGGATTTCACAGATACGCAGTATTTT. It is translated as CASSKGDFTDTQYF.

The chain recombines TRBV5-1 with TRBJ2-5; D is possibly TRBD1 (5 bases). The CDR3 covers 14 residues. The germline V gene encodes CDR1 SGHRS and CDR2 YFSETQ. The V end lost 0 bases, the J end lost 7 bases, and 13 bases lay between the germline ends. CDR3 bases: TGCGCCAGCAGCTTGGAACAGGTGGTAGGGACCCAGTACTTC. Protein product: CASSLEQVVGTQYF.